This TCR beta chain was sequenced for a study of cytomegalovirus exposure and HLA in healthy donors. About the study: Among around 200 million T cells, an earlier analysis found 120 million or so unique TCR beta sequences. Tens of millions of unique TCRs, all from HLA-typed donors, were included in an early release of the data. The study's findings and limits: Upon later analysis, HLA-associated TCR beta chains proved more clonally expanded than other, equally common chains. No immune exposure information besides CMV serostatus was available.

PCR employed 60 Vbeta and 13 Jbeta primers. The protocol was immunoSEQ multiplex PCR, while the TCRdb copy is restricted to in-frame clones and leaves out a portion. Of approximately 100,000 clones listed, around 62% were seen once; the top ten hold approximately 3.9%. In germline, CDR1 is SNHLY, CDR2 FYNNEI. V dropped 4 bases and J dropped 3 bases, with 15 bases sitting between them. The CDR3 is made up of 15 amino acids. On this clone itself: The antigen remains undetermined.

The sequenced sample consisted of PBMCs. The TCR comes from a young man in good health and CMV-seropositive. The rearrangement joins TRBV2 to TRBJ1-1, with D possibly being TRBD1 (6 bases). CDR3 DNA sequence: TGTGCCAGCAGTGGGGGGCCGTTTGGAGACACTGAAGCTTTCTTT. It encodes CASSGGPFGDTEAFF.